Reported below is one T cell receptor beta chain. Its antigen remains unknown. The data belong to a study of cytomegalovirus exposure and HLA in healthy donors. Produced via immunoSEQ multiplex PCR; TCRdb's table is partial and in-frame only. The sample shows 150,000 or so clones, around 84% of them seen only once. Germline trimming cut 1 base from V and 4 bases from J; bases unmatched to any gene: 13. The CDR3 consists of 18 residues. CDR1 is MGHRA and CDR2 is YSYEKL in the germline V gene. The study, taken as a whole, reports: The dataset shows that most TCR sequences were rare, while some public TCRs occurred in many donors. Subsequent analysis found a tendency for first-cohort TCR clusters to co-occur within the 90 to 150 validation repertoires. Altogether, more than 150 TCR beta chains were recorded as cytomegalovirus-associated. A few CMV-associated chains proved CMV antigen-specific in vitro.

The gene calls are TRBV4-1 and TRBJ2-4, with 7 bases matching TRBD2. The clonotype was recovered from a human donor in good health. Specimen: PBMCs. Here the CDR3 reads CASSQGGFAGLPKNIQYF. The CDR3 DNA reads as TGCGCCAGCAGCCAAGGGGGCTTTGCGGGACTACCAAAAAACATTCAGTACTTC.